This T cell receptor beta chain stems from a study of blood T cell repertoires in COVID-19. The V end was cut by 5 bases, the J end by 7 bases, with 11 bases between. CDR1 MDHEN and CDR2 SYDVKM come from the germline V gene. The CDR3 totals 12 residues. Some clones are missing from TCRdb's copy, which holds only in-frame ones; the method was immunoSEQ multiplex PCR. The table records a few hundred thousand clones, approximately 81% of them present only once. This sequence originates from a woman aged 80 or over with COVID-19, enrolled during active disease. The gene calls are TRBV28 and TRBJ1-2; possible D gene TRBD1, 6 bases. Sequencing was done on a sample of peripheral blood. CDR3 DNA: TGTGCCAGCAGTCCGATGGACAGTGGCTACACCTTC. This encodes CASSPMDSGYTF.